The 4 T cell receptor beta chains listed next were all sequenced from one sample in a study of OX40 agonist ivuxolimab in advanced cancers. Method: immunoSEQ multiplex PCR; TCRdb's copy keeps in-frame clones and lacks some. The sample includes roughly 50,000 clones, around 87% seen only once; the top ten take over 1.5%. The specimen was CD4+ or CD8+ T cells sorted from blood, collected in a trial of the OX40 agonist ivuxolimab. The source of these receptors is an adult with an advanced solid tumor such as melanoma, head and neck, liver or kidney cancer.

The chain employs TRBV4-3 and TRBJ2-7; 9 nucleotides align to TRBD2. Germline-derived CDR1 and CDR2 are LGHNA and YSLEER. The trim removed 0 bases at V and 6 bases at J, leaving 9 bases unmatched. The CDR3 length is 16 residues. This CDR3 is CASSQDISGSLGEQYF. For the CDR3, the DNA is TGCGCCAGCAGCCAAGATATTAGCGGGAGTCTCGGCGAGCAGTACTTC.

This sequence joins TRBV13 and TRBJ2-1; 14 nucleotides agree with TRBD2. The germline V gene encodes CDR1 PRHDT and CDR2 FYEKMQ (reference sequence). Losses at the gene ends were 4 bases for V and 6 bases for J; bases not matched to a gene: 8. CDR3 length equals 17 residues. The CDR3 spells CASSSLRLAGGPNEQFF. The CDR3 bases are TGTGCCAGCAGCTCTCTTCGACTAGCGGGAGGGCCCAATGAGCAGTTCTTC. The full variable domain, in which reference TRBV13 and TRBJ2-1 provide the parts outside the CDR3, is AAGVIQSPRHLIKEKRETATLKCYPIPRHDTVYWYQQGPGQDPQFLISFYEKMQSDKGSIPDRFSAQQFSDYHSELNMSSLELGDSALYFCASSSLRLAGGPNEQFFGPGTRLTVL.

The chain is built from TRBV6-1 and TRBJ1-6, with D tentatively TRBD1 (5 bases). The CDR3 covers 15 residues. Trimming pared 5 bases from V and 5 bases from J, leaving 13 bases between. Germline assignment: CDR1 MNHNS and CDR2 SASEGT. CDR3 in DNA: TGTGCCAGCAGTTCCCGGGACGGAGATAATTCACCCCTCCACTTT. This translates into CASSSRDGDNSPLHF.

V is TRBV28 and J is TRBJ1-4; D is unresolved. V gave up 8 bases and J gave up 4 bases, with 11 bases separating them. The CDR3 is 13 residues long. The germline gives CDR1 MDHEN, CDR2 SYDVKM. CDR3 loop: CASSGTNNEKLFF. The CDR3 region has the DNA TGTGCCAGCTCCGGAACCAATAATGAAAAACTGTTTTTT.